The sequence of this TCR beta chain was determined in a study of blood T cell repertoires in COVID-19. Across the whole study: In each case, the material was cDNA or gDNA derived from T cells, B-cell-depleted T cells, or PBMCs.

Clones were read by immunoSEQ multiplex PCR, and TCRdb kept only the in-frame ones, dropping some. The data show roughly 180,000 clones, 70% to 90% seen once. The CDR3 is 12 amino acids. In germline, CDR1 is MNHEY, CDR2 SVGAGI. Trimming took off 7 bases at V and 6 bases at J, with 9 bases between the two ends. What was sequenced was peripheral blood. The origin of this receptor is a woman aged 25 to 39 with active or convalescent COVID-19. The V gene is TRBV6-5, the J gene TRBJ2-2; tentative D call: TRBD1 (5 bases). For the CDR3, the DNA is TGTGCCAGCACTAGACAGTCCGGGGAGCTGTTTTTT. Protein: CASTRQSGELFF.